Here is one T cell receptor beta chain with its context. The V end was cut by 0 bases, the J end by 0 bases, with 7 bases between. The V gene's germline CDR1 is SGHTS and CDR2 YDEGEE. CDR3 length equals 16 residues. Clinical history reported by participants formed the basis on which cohorts were assigned. This sample was taken from a study of blood T cell repertoires in COVID-19. Sequenced by immunoSEQ multiplex PCR; TCRdb stores in-frame clones only, minus some. The data contain fewer than 150,000 clones, roughly four fifths of them singletons. The chain uses TRBV5-8 and TRBJ1-6, with D possibly matching TRBD1 (5 bases). What was sequenced was PBMCs or T cells enriched from blood (not recorded which). The TCR comes from a man younger than 45 who had recovered from COVID-19. The DNA of the CDR3 is TGTGCCAGCAGCTTGGAGGGGAACTCCTATAATTCACCCCTCCACTTT. This sequence encodes CASSLEGNSYNSPLHF.